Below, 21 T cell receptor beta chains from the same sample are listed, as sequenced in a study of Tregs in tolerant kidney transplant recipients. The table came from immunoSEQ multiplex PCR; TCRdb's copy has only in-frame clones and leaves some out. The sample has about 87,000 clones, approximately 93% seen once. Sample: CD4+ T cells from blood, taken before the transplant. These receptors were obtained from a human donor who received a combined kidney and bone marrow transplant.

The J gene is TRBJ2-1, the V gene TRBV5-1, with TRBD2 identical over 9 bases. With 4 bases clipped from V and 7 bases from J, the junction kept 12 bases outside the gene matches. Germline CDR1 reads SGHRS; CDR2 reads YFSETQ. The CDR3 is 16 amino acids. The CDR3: CASSGSGSPPGNEQFF. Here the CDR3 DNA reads TGCGCCAGCAGCGGTAGCGGGAGCCCCCCTGGGAATGAGCAGTTCTTC.

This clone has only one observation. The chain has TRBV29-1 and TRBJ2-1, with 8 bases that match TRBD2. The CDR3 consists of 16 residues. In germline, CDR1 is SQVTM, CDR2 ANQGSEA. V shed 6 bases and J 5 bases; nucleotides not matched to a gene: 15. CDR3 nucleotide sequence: TGCAGCGTCCTGAACCCCCTCGGGAGGGAAAACAATGAGCAGTTCTTC. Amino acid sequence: CSVLNPLGRENNEQFF.

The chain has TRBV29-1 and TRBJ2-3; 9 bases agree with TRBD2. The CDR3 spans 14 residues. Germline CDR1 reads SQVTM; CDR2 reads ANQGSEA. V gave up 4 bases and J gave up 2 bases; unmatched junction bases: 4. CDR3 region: CSVALAGTTDTQYF. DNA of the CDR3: TGCAGCGTTGCCCTAGCGGGGACCACAGATACGCAGTATTTT.

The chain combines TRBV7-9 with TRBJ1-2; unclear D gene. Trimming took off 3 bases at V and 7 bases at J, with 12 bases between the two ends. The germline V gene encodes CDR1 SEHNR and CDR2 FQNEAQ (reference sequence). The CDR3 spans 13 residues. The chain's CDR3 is CASSLGRAGGYTF. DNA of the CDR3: TGTGCCAGCAGCTTGGGCCGGGCGGGTGGCTACACCTTC.

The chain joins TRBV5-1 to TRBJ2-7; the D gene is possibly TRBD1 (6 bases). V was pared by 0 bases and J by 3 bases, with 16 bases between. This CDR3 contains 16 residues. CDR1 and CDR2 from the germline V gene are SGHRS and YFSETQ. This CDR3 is CASSLARDRNNYEQYF. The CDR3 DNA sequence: TGCGCCAGCAGCTTGGCCCGAGACAGGAATAACTACGAGCAGTACTTC. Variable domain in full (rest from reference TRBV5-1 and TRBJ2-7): KAGVTQTPRYLIKTRGQQVTLSCSPISGHRSVSWYQQTPGQGLQFLFEYFSETQRNKGNFPGRFSGRQFSNSRSEMNVSTLELGDSALYLCASSLARDRNNYEQYFGPGTRLTVT.

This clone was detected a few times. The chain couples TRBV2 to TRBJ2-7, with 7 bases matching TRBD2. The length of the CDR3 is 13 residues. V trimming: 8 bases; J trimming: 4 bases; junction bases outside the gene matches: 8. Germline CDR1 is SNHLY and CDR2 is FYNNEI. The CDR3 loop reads CASRIAGAYEQYF. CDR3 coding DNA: TGTGCCAGCCGAATAGCGGGTGCGTACGAGCAGTACTTC.

In DNA form, the CDR3 reads TGTGCCAGCAGCGGCACTAGGTCGACCCAGTACTTC. The encoded protein is CASSGTRSTQYF. The chain couples TRBV2 to TRBJ2-5; tentatively, D is TRBD2 (5 bases). Germline assignment: CDR1 SNHLY and CDR2 FYNNEI. The V gene lost 6 bases and the J gene lost 7 bases, with 12 bases spanning the gap. CDR3 size: 12 residues.

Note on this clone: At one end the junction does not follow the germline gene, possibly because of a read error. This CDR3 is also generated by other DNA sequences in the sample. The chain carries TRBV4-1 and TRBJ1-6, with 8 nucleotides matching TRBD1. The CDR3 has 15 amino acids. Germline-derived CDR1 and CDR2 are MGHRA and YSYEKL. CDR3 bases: TGCGCCGGCAGCAGCGGGGGGACAGGAAATTCCCCCCTCCACTTT. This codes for CAGSSGGTGNSPLHF.

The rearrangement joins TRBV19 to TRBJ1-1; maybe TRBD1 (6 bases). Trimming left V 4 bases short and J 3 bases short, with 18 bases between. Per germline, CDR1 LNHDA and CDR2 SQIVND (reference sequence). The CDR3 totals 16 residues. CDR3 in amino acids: CASSTDGRGRHTEAFF. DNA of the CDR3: TGTGCCAGTAGTACCGATGGCAGGGGTAGGCACACTGAAGCTTTCTTT.

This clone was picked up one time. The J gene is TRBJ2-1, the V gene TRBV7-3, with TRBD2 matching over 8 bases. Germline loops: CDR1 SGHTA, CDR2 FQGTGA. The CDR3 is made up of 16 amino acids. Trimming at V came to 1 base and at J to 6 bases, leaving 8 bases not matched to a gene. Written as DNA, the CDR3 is TGTGCCAGCAGCTTAATGGGCGGGAGGATGGGCAATGAGCAGTTCTTC. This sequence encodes CASSLMGGRMGNEQFF.

The CDR3 spells CASSETGTEGTDTQYF. DNA for the CDR3: TGTGCCAGCAGTGAAACCGGGACAGAGGGAACAGATACGCAGTATTTT. The gene calls are TRBV6-4 and TRBJ2-3; 7 nucleotides agree with TRBD1. Unmatched junction bases numbered 9, after V lost 3 bases and J lost 3 bases. The CDR3 covers 16 residues. The germline V gene has CDR1 MRHNA and CDR2 SNTAGT.

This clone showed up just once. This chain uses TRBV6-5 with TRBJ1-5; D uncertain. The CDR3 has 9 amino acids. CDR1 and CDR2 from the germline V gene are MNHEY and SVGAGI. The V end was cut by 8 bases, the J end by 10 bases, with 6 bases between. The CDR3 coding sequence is TGTGCCAGCGGTTTACCCCAGCATTTT. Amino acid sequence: CASGLPQHF.

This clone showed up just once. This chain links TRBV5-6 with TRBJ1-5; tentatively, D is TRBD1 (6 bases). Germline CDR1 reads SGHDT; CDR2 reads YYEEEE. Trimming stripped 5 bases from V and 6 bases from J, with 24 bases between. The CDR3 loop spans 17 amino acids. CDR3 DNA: TGTGCCAGCAGTCTACAAGCCCACTGGGGGCTGGGTCAGCCCCAGCATTTT. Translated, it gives CASSLQAHWGLGQPQHF. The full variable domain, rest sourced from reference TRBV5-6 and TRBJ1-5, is DAGVTQSPTHLIKTRGQQVTLRCSPKSGHDTVSWYQQALGQGPQFIFQYYEEEERQRGNFPDRFSGHQFPNYSSELNVNALLLGDSALYLCASSLQAHWGLGQPQHFGDGTRLSIL.

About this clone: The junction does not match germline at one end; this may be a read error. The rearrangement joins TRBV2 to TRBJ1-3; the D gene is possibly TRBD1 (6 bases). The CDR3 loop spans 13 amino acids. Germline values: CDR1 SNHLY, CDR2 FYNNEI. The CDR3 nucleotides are TGTGCCAGCAGACAGGGTTCTGGAAACGCCATATATTTT. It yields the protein CASRQGSGNAIYF.

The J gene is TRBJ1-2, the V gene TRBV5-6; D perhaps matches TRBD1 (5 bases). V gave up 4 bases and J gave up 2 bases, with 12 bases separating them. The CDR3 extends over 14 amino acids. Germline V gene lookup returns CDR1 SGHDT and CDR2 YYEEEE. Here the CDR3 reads CASSLKRGNYGYTF. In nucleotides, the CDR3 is TGTGCCAGCAGCCTTAAGCGGGGCAACTATGGCTACACCTTC.

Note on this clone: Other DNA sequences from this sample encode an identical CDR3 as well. CDR3 residues: CAWSVRDRAGSPLHF. The CDR3 nucleotides read TGTGCCTGGAGTGTACGGGACAGGGCTGGATCACCCCTCCACTTT. The gene calls are TRBV30 and TRBJ1-6; 9 nucleotides line up with TRBD1. CDR1 GTSNPN and CDR2 SVGIG come from the germline V gene (reference sequence). V shed 0 bases and J 10 bases; nucleotides not matched to a gene: 7. The CDR3 is 15 amino acids. The full variable domain, in which reference TRBV30 and TRBJ1-6 provide the parts outside the CDR3, is SQTIHQWPATLVQPVGSPLSLECTVEGTSNPNLYWYRQAAGRGLQLLFYSVGIGQISSEVPQNLSASRPQDRQFILSSKKLLLSDSGFYLCAWSVRDRAGSPLHFGNGTRLTVT.

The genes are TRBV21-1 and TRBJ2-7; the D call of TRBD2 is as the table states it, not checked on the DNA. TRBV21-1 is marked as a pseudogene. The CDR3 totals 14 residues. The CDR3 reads CASSSNRDFYEQYF. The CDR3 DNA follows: TGTGCCAGCAGCTCGAACCGGGACTTCTACGAGCAGTACTTC.

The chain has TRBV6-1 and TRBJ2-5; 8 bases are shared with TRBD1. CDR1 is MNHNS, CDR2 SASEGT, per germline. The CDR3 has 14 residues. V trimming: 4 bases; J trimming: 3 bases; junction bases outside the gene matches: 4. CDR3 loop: CASSGNRGKETQYF. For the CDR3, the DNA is TGTGCCAGCAGTGGCAACAGGGGGAAAGAGACCCAGTACTTC.

This chain's CDR3 is CASSLTGGQPEAFF. The DNA of the CDR3 is TGTGCCAGCAGCTTGACAGGGGGCCAGCCTGAAGCTTTCTTT. The chain carries TRBV5-6 and TRBJ1-1; 9 positions match TRBD1. The germline V gene has CDR1 SGHDT and CDR2 YYEEEE. Trimming at V came to 1 base and at J to 6 bases, leaving 4 bases not matched to a gene. The CDR3 covers 14 residues. Using reference TRBV5-6 and TRBJ1-1 for the parts outside the CDR3, the full variable domain is DAGVTQSPTHLIKTRGQQVTLRCSPKSGHDTVSWYQQALGQGPQFIFQYYEEEERQRGNFPDRFSGHQFPNYSSELNVNALLLGDSALYLCASSLTGGQPEAFFGQGTRLTVV.

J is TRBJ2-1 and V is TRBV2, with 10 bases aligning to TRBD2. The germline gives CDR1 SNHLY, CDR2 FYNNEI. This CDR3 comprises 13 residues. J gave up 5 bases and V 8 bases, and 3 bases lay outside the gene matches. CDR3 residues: CASLLAGNNEQFF. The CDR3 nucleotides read TGTGCCAGCTTACTAGCGGGAAACAATGAGCAGTTCTTC.

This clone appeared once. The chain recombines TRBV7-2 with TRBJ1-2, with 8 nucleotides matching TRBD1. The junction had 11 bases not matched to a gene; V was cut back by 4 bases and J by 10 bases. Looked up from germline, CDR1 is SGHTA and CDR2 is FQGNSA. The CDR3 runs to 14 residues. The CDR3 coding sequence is TGTGCCAGCAGCTCCCGGACAGGGCGAGTTGACTACACCTTC. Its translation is CASSSRTGRVDYTF.